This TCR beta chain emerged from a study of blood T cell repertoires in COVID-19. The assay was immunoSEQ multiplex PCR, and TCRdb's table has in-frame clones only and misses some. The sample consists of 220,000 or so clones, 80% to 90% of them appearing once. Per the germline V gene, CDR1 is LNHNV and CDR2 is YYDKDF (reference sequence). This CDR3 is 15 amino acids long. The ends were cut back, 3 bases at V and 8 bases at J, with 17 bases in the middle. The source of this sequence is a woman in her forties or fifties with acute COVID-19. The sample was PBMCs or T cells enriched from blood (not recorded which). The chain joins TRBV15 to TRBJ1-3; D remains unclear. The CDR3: CATSRVDRRGDTIYF. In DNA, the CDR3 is TGTGCCACCAGCAGGGTAGACCGCCGCGGGGACACCATATATTTT. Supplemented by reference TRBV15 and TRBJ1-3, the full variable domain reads DAMVIQNPRYQVTQFGKPVTLSCSQTLNHNVMYWYQQKSSQAPKLLFHYYDKDFNNEADTPDNFQSRRPNTSFCFLDIRSPGLGDTAMYLCATSRVDRRGDTIYFGEGSWLTVV.